These 22 T cell receptor beta chains came from one sample sequenced in a study of CD8 T cells in Susac syndrome. With random hexamers, roughly 0.5 to 1 ug RNA was reverse transcribed. TCRdb re-called the immunoSEQ multiplex PCR reads through MiXCR, storing one row per CDR3 protein. The table lists some 110,000 distinct CDR3 sequences, 94% of them singletons. Material for sequencing was CD8+ T cells from PBMCs. Source of these receptors: a human donor with Susac syndrome.

V usage is TRBV29-1 and J usage is TRBJ2-5, with D possibly being TRBD1 (5 bases). From germline, CDR1 is SQVTM and CDR2 ANQGSEA. The CDR3 contains 12 residues. The ends were cut back, 7 bases at V and 4 bases at J, with 13 bases in the middle. In DNA form, the CDR3 reads TGCAGCGGGGGCCGGTCGGGAGAGACCCAGTACTTC. It codes for CSGGRSGETQYF.

This chain joins TRBV11-1 and TRBJ2-5; 9 bases map to TRBD2. Germline CDR1 is SGHAT and CDR2 is FQDESV (reference sequence). Trimming took 3 bases from V and 0 from J; bases not matched to a gene: 14. This CDR3 has 19 amino acids. The CDR3 sequence is CASSFPRFLAGGYQETQYF. CDR3 DNA: TGTGCCAGCAGCTTTCCCCGCTTTTTGGCGGGGGGGTACCAAGAGACCCAGTACTTC.

This clonotype was counted once. The V call is TRBV14, the J call TRBJ1-1, with 7 bases fitting TRBD1. Germline CDR1 and CDR2: SGHDN and FVKESK. The CDR3 is 14 amino acids. The ends lost 1 base at V and 4 bases at J; junction bases unmatched: 3. CDR3 nucleotides: TGTGCCAGCAGCCAAGCAGGGGGGGGCACTGAAGCTTTCTTT. It yields the protein CASSQAGGGTEAFF.

J is TRBJ2-2 and V is TRBV7-8, with D possibly TRBD2 on 6 matching bases. The CDR3 totals 16 residues. V shed 5 bases and J shed 5 bases, with 18 bases lying between them. Germline loops: CDR1 SGHVS, CDR2 FQNEAQ. The CDR3 DNA is TGTGCCAGCAGCGACAAACCCGGGGGTCGTACCGGGGAGCTGTTTTTT. Protein product: CASSDKPGGRTGELFF.

The chain employs TRBV13 and TRBJ1-1; D is undetermined. Trimming took off 1 base at V and 0 bases at J, with 9 bases between the two ends. From germline, CDR1 is PRHDT and CDR2 FYEKMQ (reference sequence). The CDR3 has 15 residues. In DNA form, the CDR3 reads TGTGCCAGCAGCTTAGAGTACGGGATGAACACTGAAGCTTTCTTT. Translating gives CASSLEYGMNTEAFF.

The gene calls are TRBV6-5 and TRBJ2-5; D may correspond to TRBD1 or TRBD2 (5 bases each). Trimming took off 0 bases at V and 1 base at J, with 15 bases between the two ends. The CDR3 is 17 amino acids. CDR1 is MNHEY, CDR2 SVGAGI, per germline. CDR3 in amino acids: CASSYSGGRTFQETQYF. The DNA for the CDR3 is TGTGCCAGCAGTTACTCTGGGGGAAGGACTTTCCAAGAGACCCAGTACTTC.

This clonotype was detected only once. The J gene is TRBJ1-2, the V gene TRBV7-9; no clear D. Germline V gives CDR1 SEHNR, CDR2 FQNEAQ (reference sequence). The length of the CDR3 is 16 residues. Trimming took 1 base from V and 3 from J, leaving 15 bases between them. CDR3 amino acids: CASSLGSLVRDYGYTF. The CDR3 DNA sequence: TGTGCCAGCAGCTTAGGGAGCCTGGTCCGGGACTATGGCTACACCTTC.

The V gene is TRBV29-1, the J gene TRBJ1-2, with unresolved D. Per the germline V gene, CDR1 is SQVTM and CDR2 is ANQGSEA. CDR3 length: 11 residues. The V gene lost 4 bases and the J gene lost 6 bases, with 9 bases spanning the gap. CDR3 DNA: TGCAGCGTTGGGGCCGCTCATGGCTACACCTTC. Protein sequence: CSVGAAHGYTF.

V gene TRBV29-1 combines with J gene TRBJ2-1; TRBD2 is a possible D gene (6 bases). CDR1 and CDR2 (germline): SQVTM, ANQGSEA. V was shortened by 6 bases and J by 10 bases, with 7 bases between the two germline ends. The CDR3 consists of 9 residues. CDR3 residues: CSVGGEQFF. CDR3 sequence (DNA): TGCAGCGTCGGAGGGGAGCAGTTCTTC.

CDR3 DNA sequence: TGTGCCACCTGGGACTCCTCCACAGATACGCAGTATTTT. It encodes CATWDSSTDTQYF. The rearrangement links TRBV15 to TRBJ2-3, with D possibly TRBD2 on 6 matching bases. Germline V gene sequence: CDR1 LNHNV, CDR2 YYDKDF (reference sequence). V lost 8 bases to trimming and J lost 2 bases, with 11 bases between them. The CDR3 spans 13 residues.

This sequence joins TRBV9 and TRBJ2-1; TRBD2 aligns across 7 bases. The CDR3 sequence is 15 residues long. Unmatched junction bases numbered 7, after V lost 4 bases and J lost 3 bases. Germline-derived CDR1 and CDR2 are SGDLS and YYNGEE. The CDR3 region is CASSLSGGFYNEQFF. The DNA for the CDR3 is TGTGCCAGCAGCCTTTCGGGGGGTTTCTACAATGAGCAGTTCTTC.

The V and J genes are TRBV13 and TRBJ2-1, with TRBD2 identical over 8 bases. The germline CDR1 and CDR2 sequences are PRHDT and FYEKMQ (reference sequence). V dropped 6 bases and J dropped 5; count of bases not matched to a gene: 9. This CDR3 region has 15 residues. The CDR3 DNA reads as TGTGCCAGCAGATCGGGGGGACTAGGGGACAATGAGCAGTTCTTC. Translating gives CASRSGGLGDNEQFF.

The chain employs TRBV2 and TRBJ2-7, with unresolved D. This CDR3 is 15 amino acids long. The V gene lost 3 bases and the J gene lost 2 bases, with 14 bases spanning the gap. Looked up from germline, CDR1 is SNHLY and CDR2 is FYNNEI. CDR3 region: CASSEGGRSAYEQYF. The CDR3 DNA reads as TGTGCCAGCAGTGAGGGTGGCAGGTCCGCCTACGAGCAGTACTTC.

The V gene is TRBV4-3, the J gene TRBJ2-1; maybe TRBD2 (6 bases). Trimming left V 0 bases short and J 1 base short, with 13 bases between. CDR1 is LGHNA, CDR2 YSLEER, per germline. The CDR3 has 17 residues. CDR3 in DNA: TGCGCCAGCAGCCAAGACTCAAGCGGGTTATCCTACAATGAGCAGTTCTTC. Its translation is CASSQDSSGLSYNEQFF.

The rearrangement uses TRBV7-6 and TRBJ1-1; D may be TRBD1 (5 bases). V was trimmed by 5 bases and J by 3 bases, leaving 16 bases between them. The CDR3 is 15 residues long. Germline V lookup: CDR1 SGHVS, CDR2 FNYEAQ. This CDR3 reads CASSPSIGAYTEAFF. CDR3 nucleotides: TGTGCCAGCAGCCCCTCGATCGGGGCATACACTGAAGCTTTCTTT.

The chain carries TRBV7-6 and TRBJ2-3; D is ambiguous. Germline CDR1 SGHVS, CDR2 FNYEAQ. With 2 bases removed from V and 6 bases from J, the gap between germline ends came to 21 bases. The CDR3 runs 17 residues. The CDR3 DNA is TGTGCCAGCAGCTTACGACGGGCCGGGCACGTAGAGGATACGCAGTATTTT. Translated, it gives CASSLRRAGHVEDTQYF.

The genes are TRBV7-9 and TRBJ1-2, with TRBD1 matching 9 bases. Germline V gene sequence: CDR1 SEHNR, CDR2 FQNEAQ (reference sequence). J was trimmed by 7 bases and V by 3 bases; bases with no gene match: 3. The CDR3 contains 13 residues. The CDR3 DNA follows: TGTGCCAGCAGCTTGGGGGACAGGGTTGGCTACACCTTC. Protein sequence: CASSLGDRVGYTF.

The J gene is TRBJ2-3, the V gene TRBV20-1; D might be TRBD2 (5 bases). This CDR3 region has 12 residues. Germline CDR1 is DFQATT and CDR2 is SNEGSKA (reference sequence). Trimming shortened V by 0 bases and J by 8 bases, and 9 bases separated the two germline ends. The CDR3 here is CSAREVGATQYF. CDR3 DNA sequence: TGCAGTGCTAGAGAAGTGGGAGCTACGCAGTATTTT.

This clonotype was seen just once. The V call is TRBV29-1, the J call TRBJ1-2; no reliable D call. Trimming took off 0 bases at V and 0 bases at J, with 8 bases between the two ends. This CDR3 is built from 14 residues. Germline lookup yields CDR1 SQVTM and CDR2 ANQGSEA. The chain's CDR3 is CSVEDLVTNYGYTF. The DNA for the CDR3 is TGCAGCGTTGAAGATCTTGTAACTAACTATGGCTACACCTTC.

In this sample, this clonotype turned up a few times. The chain has TRBV12-3 or TRBV12-4 and TRBJ2-1, with D unclear. The V end was cut by 3 bases, the J end by 9 bases, with 9 bases between. This CDR3 region has 12 residues. CDR3 protein: CASSLALGEQFF. The CDR3 region has the DNA TGTGCCAGCAGTTTGGCCTTAGGTGAGCAGTTCTTC.

This clonotype was found once. The chain recombines TRBV29-1 with TRBJ2-5; D is uncertain. Germline values: CDR1 SQVTM, CDR2 ANQGSEA. CDR3 length: 10 amino acids. The V and J ends lost 4 bases and 4 bases respectively, with 4 bases between them. CDR3 sequence reads: CSVARETQYF. The DNA of the CDR3 is TGCAGCGTTGCCCGAGAGACCCAGTACTTC.

V is TRBV11-3 and J is TRBJ2-7; tentatively, D is TRBD1 (6 bases). V shed 5 bases and J shed 2 bases, with 13 bases lying between them. CDR3 length: 14 residues. Germline values: CDR1 SGHNT, CDR2 YENEEA. CDR3 amino acids: CASSPHRDTYEQYF. The CDR3 coding sequence is TGTGCCAGCAGCCCCCACAGGGACACCTACGAGCAGTACTTC.